This T cell receptor beta chain was found in a study of blood T cells in healthy people across ages. Findings and caveats of the study: Long-lived donors had more naive CD4+ cells and higher diversity than aged donors.

There are 15 residues in the CDR3. CDR1 is SQVTM and CDR2 is ANQGSEA in the germline V gene. Trimming stripped 1 base from V and 4 bases from J, with 15 bases between. Total RNA, at least 5.5 micrograms per sample, was extracted from PBMCs. A sample-barcoded 5' primer and a J-beta primer mix were used in a second PCR of about 7 to 12 cycles. TCRdb called the 5' RACE reads again in MiXCR, with one record for every CDR3 protein. The sample carries 1.5 million to 2 million distinct CDR3 sequences, 39% recorded once. With respect to this clonotype: Its antigen is not identified.

The TCR comes from a human donor in good health. This chain links TRBV29-1 with TRBJ2-3, with D perhaps being TRBD1 or TRBD2 (5 bases each). Sequences were obtained from blood. The CDR3 nucleotides are TGCAGCGTTGAAGTGGGACCGGGTGCGTCAGATACGCAGTATTTT. The encoded protein is CSVEVGPGASDTQYF.